This T cell receptor beta chain was recovered during a study of control samples from healthy donors and cancer patients. TCRdb's copy holds only in-frame clones and misses some; the assay was immunoSEQ multiplex PCR. The profile shows 130,000 or so clones, more than 80% of them singletons. This clone was seen only once. CDR3 length: 15 amino acids. The ends were cut back, 6 bases at V and 2 bases at J, with 11 bases in the middle. Germline values: CDR1 MNHEY, CDR2 SVGAGI. This sequence joins TRBV6-5 and TRBJ2-6; no clear D. This clonotype originated in a man aged 35 to 55 in good health. Sequencing was performed on blood. CDR3 residues: CASSGEMAGANVLTF. CDR3 in DNA: TGTGCCAGCAGCGGAGAAATGGCTGGGGCCAACGTCCTGACTTTC.